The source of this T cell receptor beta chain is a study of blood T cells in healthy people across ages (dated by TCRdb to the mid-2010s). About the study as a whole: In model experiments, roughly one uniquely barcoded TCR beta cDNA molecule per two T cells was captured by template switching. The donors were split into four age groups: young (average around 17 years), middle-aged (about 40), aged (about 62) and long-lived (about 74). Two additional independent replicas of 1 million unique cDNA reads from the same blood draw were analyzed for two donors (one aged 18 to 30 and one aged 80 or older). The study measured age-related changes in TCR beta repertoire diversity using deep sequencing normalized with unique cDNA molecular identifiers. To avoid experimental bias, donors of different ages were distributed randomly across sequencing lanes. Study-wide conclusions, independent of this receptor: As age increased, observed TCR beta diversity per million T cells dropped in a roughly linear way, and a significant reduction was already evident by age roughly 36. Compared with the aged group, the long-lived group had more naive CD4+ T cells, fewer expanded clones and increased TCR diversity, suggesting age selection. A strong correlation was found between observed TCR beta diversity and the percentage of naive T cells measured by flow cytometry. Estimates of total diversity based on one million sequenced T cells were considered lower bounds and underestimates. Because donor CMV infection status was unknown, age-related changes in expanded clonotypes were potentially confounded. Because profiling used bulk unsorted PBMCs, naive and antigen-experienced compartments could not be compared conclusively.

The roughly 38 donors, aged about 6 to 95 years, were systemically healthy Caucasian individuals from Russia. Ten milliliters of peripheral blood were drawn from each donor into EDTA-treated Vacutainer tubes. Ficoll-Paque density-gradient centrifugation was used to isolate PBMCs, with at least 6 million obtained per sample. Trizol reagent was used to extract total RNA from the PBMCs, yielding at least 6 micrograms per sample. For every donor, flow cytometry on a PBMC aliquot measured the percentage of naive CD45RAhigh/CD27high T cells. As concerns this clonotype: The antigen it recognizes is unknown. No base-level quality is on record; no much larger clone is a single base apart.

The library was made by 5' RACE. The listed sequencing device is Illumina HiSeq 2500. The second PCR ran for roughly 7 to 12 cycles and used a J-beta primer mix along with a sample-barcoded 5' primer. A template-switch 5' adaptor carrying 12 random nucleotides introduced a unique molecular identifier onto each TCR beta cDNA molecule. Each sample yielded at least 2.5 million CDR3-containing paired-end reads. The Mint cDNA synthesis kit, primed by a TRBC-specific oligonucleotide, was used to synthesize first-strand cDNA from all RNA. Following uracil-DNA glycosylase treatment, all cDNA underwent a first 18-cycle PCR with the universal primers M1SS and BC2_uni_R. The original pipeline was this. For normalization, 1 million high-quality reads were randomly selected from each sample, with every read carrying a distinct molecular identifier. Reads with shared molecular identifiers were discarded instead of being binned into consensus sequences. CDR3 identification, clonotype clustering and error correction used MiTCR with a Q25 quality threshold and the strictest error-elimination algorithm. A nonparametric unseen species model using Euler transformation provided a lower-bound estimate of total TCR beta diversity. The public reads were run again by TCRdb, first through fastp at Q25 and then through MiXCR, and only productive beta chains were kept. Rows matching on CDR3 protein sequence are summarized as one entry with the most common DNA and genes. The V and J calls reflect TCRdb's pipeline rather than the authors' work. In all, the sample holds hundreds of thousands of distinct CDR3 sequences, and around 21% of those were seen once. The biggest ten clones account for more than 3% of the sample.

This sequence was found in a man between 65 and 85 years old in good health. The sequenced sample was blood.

CDR3 reads: CASSQTTEAFF. Here is the DNA: TGTGCCAGCAGTCAGACAACTGAAGCTTTCTTT. The sequence is built from TRBV2 and TRBJ1-1, with an unclear D gene assignment. V is pared back by 5 bases and J by 5 bases, with 6 bases lying between the germline termini. The germline V gene encodes CDR1 SNHLY and CDR2 FYNNEI. Taken from cysteine to phenylalanine, the CDR3 has 11 residues. The sequence is cut down to CDR3 DNA, 33 bases in frame from base 1.